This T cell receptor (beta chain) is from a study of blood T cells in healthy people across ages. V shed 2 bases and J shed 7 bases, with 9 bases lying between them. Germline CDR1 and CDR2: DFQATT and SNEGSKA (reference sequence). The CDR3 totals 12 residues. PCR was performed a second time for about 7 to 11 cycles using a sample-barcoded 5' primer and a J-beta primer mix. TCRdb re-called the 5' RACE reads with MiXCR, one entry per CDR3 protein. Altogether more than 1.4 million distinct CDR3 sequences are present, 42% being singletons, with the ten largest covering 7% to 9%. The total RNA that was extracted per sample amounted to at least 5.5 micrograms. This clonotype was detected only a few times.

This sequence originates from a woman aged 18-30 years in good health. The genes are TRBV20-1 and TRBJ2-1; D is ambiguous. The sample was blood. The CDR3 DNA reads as TGCAGTGCTAGATCCCAAACGAATGAGCAGTTCTTC. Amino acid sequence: CSARSQTNEQFF.